There are a few counts of the clone carrying this T cell receptor (beta chain). The antigen is unknown. TCRdb analysed the 5' RACE reads with MiXCR anew, one entry per CDR3 protein. The sample yields 530,000 or so distinct CDR3 sequences, 15% to 20% seen once. The sample is drawn from a study of T-cell memory formation after mild COVID-19. Looking at the study overall: Largely donor-specific TCR clusters were found. Study-level findings and limits: Clones shrinking from day 15 to 85 showed even CD4/CD8 mixes; later expanders tilted CD4+. Memory cells collected pre-infection included some clones that later responded, suggesting cross-reactive memory joined.

The sequenced sample consisted of PBMCs or a T cell subset sorted from them (not recorded which). This clonotype was obtained from an adult woman who had mild COVID-19 (a few samples of this study predate the infection). Cell type and time point are not known.

CDR3 in DNA: TGCGCCAGCAGCCGCGGGTCGGGCTACGAGCAGTACTTC. This encodes CASSRGSGYEQYF. J is TRBJ2-7 and V is TRBV5-1; tentative D call: TRBD2 (5 bases). CDR3 length: 13 amino acids. Germline V CDR1 and CDR2: SGHRS, YFSETQ. Trimming left V 4 bases short and J 3 bases short, with 11 bases between.